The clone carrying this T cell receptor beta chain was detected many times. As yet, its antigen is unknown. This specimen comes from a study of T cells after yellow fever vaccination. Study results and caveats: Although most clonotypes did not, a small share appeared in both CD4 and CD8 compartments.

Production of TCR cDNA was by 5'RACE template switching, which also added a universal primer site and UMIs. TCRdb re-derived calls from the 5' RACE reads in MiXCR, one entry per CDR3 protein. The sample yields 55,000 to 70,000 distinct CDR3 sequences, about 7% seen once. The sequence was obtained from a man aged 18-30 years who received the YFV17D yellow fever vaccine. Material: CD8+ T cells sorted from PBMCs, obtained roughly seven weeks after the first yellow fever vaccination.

CDR3 nucleotide sequence: TGTGCCAGCAGCGGGCGACAAGTGAACACTGAAGCTTTCTTT. Amino acid sequence: CASSGRQVNTEAFF. V is TRBV4-2 and J is TRBJ1-1; D not certain. CDR1 LGHNA and CDR2 YNFKEQ come from the germline V gene. Trimming took off 5 bases at V and 0 bases at J, with 10 bases between the two ends. This CDR3 region has 14 residues.